This T cell receptor (beta chain) originates from a study of blood T cell repertoires in COVID-19. As for the study in general: Sites across the United States, Italy and Spain contributed samples from acute and convalescent COVID-19. PBMCs, B-cell-depleted T cells, or T cells provided the cDNA or gDNA that made up the material.

Original processing methods: Scientists estimated how many nucleated cells there were by amplifying reference gene primers. Clones were sequenced by immunoSEQ multiplex PCR, and TCRdb holds only the in-frame ones, with some missing. The DNA was the basis for D and trimming; V, J and clone size are from that table. The sample has around 100,000 clones; less than 80% are singletons. This CDR3 is built from 13 residues. Germline V gene data show CDR1 as GTSNPN and CDR2 as SVGIG (reference sequence). The V end lost 5 bases, the J end lost 3 bases, and 10 bases lay between the germline ends. The chain has TRBV30 and TRBJ1-4; the D is unclear. This TCR was sampled from a man aged 70-80 years with active or convalescent COVID-19. Sequencing was performed on peripheral blood. The CDR3, as DNA: TGTGCCTGGTGCCCCGGTGCTAATGAAAAACTGTTTTTT. Translated, it gives CAWCPGANEKLFF.